This entry describes one T cell receptor (beta chain). Its antigen is as yet unknown. Primers used in a second PCR of roughly 6 to 12 cycles were a sample-barcoded 5' primer and a J-beta primer mix. TCRdb itself ran the 5' RACE reads through MiXCR, one entry per CDR3 protein. This repertoire shows about 1.1 million distinct CDR3 sequences, around two fifths found once; its top ten account for around 13%. The data were obtained in a study of blood T cells in healthy people across ages. The CDR3 is made up of 11 amino acids. V shed 8 bases and J shed 6 bases, with 10 bases lying between them. CDR1 is SGHDN, CDR2 FVKESK, per germline. Study-level findings and limits: Comparison with aged donors showed that long-lived donors had more naive CD4+ cells and higher diversity.

The sequenced sample was blood. The receptor was derived from a man aged 18 to 29 in good health. The chain joins TRBV14 to TRBJ1-1; D is ambiguous. The CDR3 region has the DNA TGTGCCAGCGGCACAAGTCCTGAAGCTTTCTTT. Translation gives CASGTSPEAFF.